This T cell receptor (beta chain) was sequenced in a study of T cells after yellow fever vaccination. Study information: SMART-Seq v4 Ultra Low Input handled preparation of low-cell-number fractions. Regarding the study as a whole: Primary-vaccination clones mostly resurfaced post-booster (nearly 97% CD4, roughly 90% CD8).

This clonotype showed up just a few times. Its matching antigen is unknown. This CDR3 has 16 residues. Trimming at V came to 2 bases and at J to 4 bases, leaving 8 bases not matched to a gene. From germline, CDR1 is LGHNA and CDR2 YNFKEQ. 5'RACE template switching produced TCR cDNA carrying a universal primer site and UMIs. From the 5' RACE reads, TCRdb called clonotypes with MiXCR, one entry per CDR3 protein. Altogether more than 300,000 distinct CDR3 sequences are present, about 10% being singletons, with the ten largest covering 2.5% to 4%. The starting material was CD4+ T cells sorted from PBMCs, obtained 45 days after the yellow fever booster vaccination. The TCR originated in a man aged 18 to 29 who received the YFV17D yellow fever vaccine. The chain uses TRBV4-2 and TRBJ2-5; 9 nucleotides agree with TRBD2. The CDR3 bases are TGTGCCAGCAGCCAACTTAAGCGGGGGGCCGTAGAGACCCAGTACTTC. Protein sequence: CASSQLKRGAVETQYF.